This T cell receptor beta chain was identified in a study of blood T cell repertoires in COVID-19. Study in general: COVID-19 samples collected from the United States, Italy and Spain covered acute and convalescent phases. PBMCs, B-cell-depleted T cells, or T cells were the source of the cDNA or gDNA that made up the material.

In its sample, this clone was seen once. Methods used by the authors: Amplification of reference gene primers provided the estimated nucleated cell counts. Some clones are missing from TCRdb's copy, which holds only in-frame ones; the method was immunoSEQ multiplex PCR. The DNA was the basis for D and trimming; V, J and clone size are from that table. Counted here are approximately 160,000 clones, about 81% occurring once; the ten biggest clones make up approximately 10%. CDR1 is LGHDT and CDR2 is YNNKEL in the germline V gene (reference sequence). Trimming took 4 bases from V and 5 from J, leaving 17 bases between them. The CDR3 is 15 residues long.

The sequence came from a man aged 60 to 75 with active or convalescent COVID-19. The chain couples TRBV3-1 (or the pseudogene TRBV3-2) to TRBJ2-5; maybe TRBD2 (6 bases). The sequenced material came from peripheral blood. The DNA of the CDR3 is TGTGCCAGCAGCCCTTGGGGGGAGAGGTCGGAGACCCAGTACTTC. This sequence encodes CASSPWGERSETQYF.